This T cell receptor (beta chain) came from a study of T cell changes during pregnancy in multiple sclerosis. V shed 3 bases and J 3 bases; nucleotides not matched to a gene: 8. Looked up from germline, CDR1 is SGDLS and CDR2 is YYNGEE. CDR3 length: 15 amino acids. The repertoire was sequenced with immunoSEQ multiplex PCR; TCRdb's copy has only in-frame clones and lacks some. The repertoire holds about 64,000 clones, with less than 95% as singletons. Sample: peripheral blood, taken in the second trimester of pregnancy. The chain joins TRBV9 to TRBJ2-5; 7 nucleotides line up with TRBD2. This TCR came from a female donor in good health, enrolled as a control in a pregnancy study. This CDR3 is CASSALNLAEETQYF. The CDR3 DNA sequence: TGTGCCAGCAGCGCCCTAAATCTAGCGGAAGAGACCCAGTACTTC.